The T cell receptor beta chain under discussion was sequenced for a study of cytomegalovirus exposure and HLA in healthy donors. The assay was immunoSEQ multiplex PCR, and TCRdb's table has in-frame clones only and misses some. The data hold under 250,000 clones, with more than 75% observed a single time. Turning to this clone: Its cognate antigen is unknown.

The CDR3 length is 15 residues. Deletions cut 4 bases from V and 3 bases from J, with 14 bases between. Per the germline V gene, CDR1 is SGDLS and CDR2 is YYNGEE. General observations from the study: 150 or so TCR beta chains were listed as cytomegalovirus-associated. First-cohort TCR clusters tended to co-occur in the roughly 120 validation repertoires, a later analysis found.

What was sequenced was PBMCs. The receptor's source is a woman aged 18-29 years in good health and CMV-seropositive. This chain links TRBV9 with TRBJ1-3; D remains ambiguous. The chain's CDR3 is CASSPSGSNGNTIYF. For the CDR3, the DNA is TGTGCCAGCAGCCCGTCCGGGTCGAATGGAAACACCATATATTTT.